This TCR beta chain appears in the sequencing data of a study of cytomegalovirus exposure and HLA in healthy donors. In the case of this clone: What it recognizes is unknown.

Study outcomes and limitations: Clonal expansion, a later analysis showed, was greater in HLA-associated TCR beta chains than in equally common others. According to reports, the classifier identified cytomegalovirus status with high specificity and sensitivity.

Primers: 60 Vbeta forward and 13 Jbeta reverse. Profiled with immunoSEQ multiplex PCR; TCRdb holds only in-frame clones, not every one. In the table there are 150,000 to 200,000 clones, 80% to 90% of which are singletons. Sequencing was carried out using PBMCs. The origin of this receptor is a woman younger than 30 in good health and CMV-seronegative.

The CDR3 loop is CASSLNRDRGEQYF. Here the CDR3 DNA reads TGTGCCAGCAGTTTAAACAGGGACAGAGGCGAGCAGTACTTC. This chain uses TRBV28 with TRBJ2-5; 7 nucleotides align to TRBD1. The J call is uncertain, as TRBJ2-7 better fits the DNA end. The CDR3 spans 14 residues. Germline lookup yields CDR1 MDHEN and CDR2 SYDVKM.